This TCR beta chain appears in the sequencing data of a study of early T cells in non-severe SARS-CoV-2 infection. This CDR3 has 16 amino acids. Germline V gene lookup returns CDR1 KGHSH and CDR2 LQKENI. Deletions cut 4 bases from V and 4 bases from J, with 16 bases between. As part of library construction, unique molecular identifiers were attached to individual cDNA molecules. From the 5' RACE reads, TCRdb called clonotypes with MiXCR, one entry per CDR3 protein. Among some 75,000 distinct CDR3 sequences listed, roughly an eighth were seen once. The chain joins TRBV18 to TRBJ1-4, with D perhaps matching TRBD1 (5 bases). Sample: whole blood. The origin of this receptor is an adult who was a healthcare worker with PCR-confirmed SARS-CoV-2 infection or an uninfected control (not recorded which). The CDR3 is CASSLAQTALNEKLFF. The CDR3 region has the DNA TGTGCCAGCTCACTGGCCCAGACAGCCCTTAATGAAAAACTGTTTTTT.